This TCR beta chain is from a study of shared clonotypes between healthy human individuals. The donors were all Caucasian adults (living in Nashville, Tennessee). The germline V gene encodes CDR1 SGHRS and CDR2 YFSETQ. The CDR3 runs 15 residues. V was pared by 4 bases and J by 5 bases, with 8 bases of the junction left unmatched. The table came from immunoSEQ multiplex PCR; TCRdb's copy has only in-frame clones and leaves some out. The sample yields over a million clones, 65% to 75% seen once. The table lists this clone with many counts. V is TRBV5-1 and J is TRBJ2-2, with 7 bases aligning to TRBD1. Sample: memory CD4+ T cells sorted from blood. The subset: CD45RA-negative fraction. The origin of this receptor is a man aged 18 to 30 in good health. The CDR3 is CASSTDRVATGELFF. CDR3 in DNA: TGCGCCAGCAGCACCGACAGGGTTGCGACCGGGGAGCTGTTTTTT.